These T cell receptor beta chains were read from a single sample in a study of vaccination effects on CD4 cells after COVID-19. The protocol was immunoSEQ multiplex PCR, while the TCRdb copy is restricted to in-frame clones and leaves out a portion. In the table there are tens of thousands of clones, 65% to 85% of which are singletons. Their target antigens are unknown. The sample consisted of CD4+ T cells from PBMCs cultured with HCoV-NL63 spike peptides, taken before COVID-19 vaccination. Receptors were obtained from a human donor who received a COVID-19 vaccine. Each CDR3 is given without its conserved first and last residue. A D gene is named only where the DNA matches it firmly.

J: TRBJ2-3
V: TRBV5-8
D: TRBD2
CDR3: ASPQALATLPDTQY

J: TRBJ2-1
V: TRBV25-1
D: TRBD1
CDR3: ASSADRGVFDEQF

J: TRBJ2-1
V: TRBV7-3
D: TRBD2
CDR3: ASSEGGAYNEQF

J: TRBJ1-1
V: TRBV5-1
D: .
CDR3: ASSRTGRATEAF

J: TRBJ2-5
V: TRBV5-1
D: .
CDR3: ATTGQPGETQY

J: TRBJ2-1
V: TRBV12-1
D: .
CDR3: ASSFAKRHSYNEQF

J: TRBJ2-1
V: TRBV4-1
D: TRBD1
CDR3: ASSDGQGTLNEQF

J: TRBJ1-2
V: TRBV19
D: TRBD1
CDR3: ASSKGQGFGYT

J: TRBJ2-4
V: TRBV7-2
D: .
CDR3: ASSLVRGAGIQY

J: TRBJ2-3
V: TRBV15
D: .
CDR3: ATSPRAWPITDTQY

J: TRBJ2-3
V: TRBV24-1
D: .
CDR3: ATSDPGTSTDTQY

J: TRBJ2-5
V: TRBV4-3
D: .
CDR3: ASSQGRGDEREY

J: TRBJ2-3
V: TRBV18
D: .
CDR3: ASSVGLFTDTQY

J: TRBJ2-3
V: TRBV29-1
D: .
CDR3: SVGGFRSTDTQY

J: TRBJ2-3
V: TRBV7-2
D: TRBD1
CDR3: ASSRDRTDTQY

J: TRBJ2-2
V: TRBV5-6
D: .
CDR3: ASSRPSTGELF

J: TRBJ2-3
V: TRBV5-3
D: TRBD2
CDR3: ARSRLLAGCTDTQY

J: TRBJ2-1
V: TRBV9
D: .
CDR3: ASSVDPLSEQF

J: TRBJ2-3
V: TRBV24-1
D: .
CDR3: ATSGPGTDTQY

J: TRBJ1-1
V: TRBV5-1
D: .
CDR3: ASSLGTAQKGAF

J: TRBJ2-1
V: TRBV9
D: TRBD1
CDR3: ASSVGAGGAYNEQF

J: TRBJ1-4
V: TRBV5-1
D: .
CDR3: ASSEGTATNEKLF

J: TRBJ1-5
V: TRBV4-3
D: .
CDR3: ASSQDTGISNQPQH

J: TRBJ1-3
V: TRBV5-1
D: .
CDR3: ASSLASGYSGNTIY

J: TRBJ1-1
V: TRBV29-1
D: .
CDR3: SVDWGNTEAF

J: TRBJ1-2
V: TRBV18
D: TRBD1
CDR3: ASSPPVFLRDRGKFGSFFDGYT

J: TRBJ2-3
V: TRBV4-2
D: TRBD2
CDR3: ASSQEGFLAGGRDTQY

J: TRBJ1-5
V: TRBV9
D: .
CDR3: ASSVVFSGLDGNQPQH

J: TRBJ2-3
V: TRBV6-1
D: TRBD1
CDR3: ASSEASRGRDTQY

J: TRBJ2-1
V: TRBV7-2
D: TRBD1
CDR3: ASSLAGTGTNEQF

J: TRBJ1-2
V: TRBV6-5
D: .
CDR3: ASSIRQTTLYGYT

J: TRBJ1-6
V: TRBV6-5
D: TRBD1
CDR3: ASRQGISSPLH

J: TRBJ2-2
V: TRBV7-2
D: .
CDR3: ASSVNPGAGELF

J: TRBJ1-1
V: TRBV27
D: TRBD1
CDR3: ASNTRQGTEAF

J: TRBJ2-3
V: TRBV12-3/TRBV12-4
D: .
CDR3: ASSQDSTDTQY

J: TRBJ1-4
V: TRBV7-2
D: .
CDR3: ASSLGPATNEKLF

J: TRBJ1-4
V: TRBV19
D: .
CDR3: ASMVNPTNEKLF

J: TRBJ1-2
V: TRBV19
D: TRBD1
CDR3: ASSFQTGQRGYT

J: TRBJ2-3
V: TRBV6-5
D: TRBD2
CDR3: ASSRGGSTDTQY

J: TRBJ1-1
V: TRBV5-4
D: .
CDR3: ASSATGNTEAF

J: TRBJ2-2
V: TRBV7-2
D: .
CDR3: ASSFFYTGELF

J: TRBJ1-6
V: TRBV10-1
D: .
CDR3: ASSSPLH

J: TRBJ2-1
V: TRBV19
D: .
CDR3: ASSIEANLVYNEQF

J: TRBJ1-3
V: TRBV6-5
D: .
CDR3: ASSYSTSGNTIY

J: TRBJ1-2
V: TRBV11-2
D: .
CDR3: ASSLRRSDHGYT

J: TRBJ1-1
V: TRBV3-1/TRBV3-2
D: .
CDR3: ASSQGPQPNTEAF

J: TRBJ1-2
V: TRBV6-2/TRBV6-3
D: .
CDR3: ASSLRRTLTNYGYT

J: TRBJ2-5
V: TRBV10-1
D: TRBD1
CDR3: ASSDGQGGQGTQY

J: TRBJ2-6
V: TRBV12-3/TRBV12-4
D: .
CDR3: ASSPDGANVLT

J: TRBJ2-3
V: TRBV5-1
D: TRBD1
CDR3: ASSLLQGATDTQY

J: TRBJ1-1
V: TRBV19
D: .
CDR3: ASKRGSLGTEAF

J: TRBJ1-2
V: TRBV9
D: TRBD1
CDR3: ASSVEQGRGYGYT

J: TRBJ1-2
V: TRBV6-6
D: .
CDR3: ASIMGGGYT

J: TRBJ2-2
V: TRBV5-1
D: .
CDR3: ASSRTQQMNTGELF

J: TRBJ1-2
V: TRBV19
D: .
CDR3: ASSIFGTSRYGYT

J: TRBJ1-3
V: TRBV4-1
D: .
CDR3: ASSQDPSYSGNTIY

J: TRBJ1-3
V: TRBV5-1
D: .
CDR3: ASSIGPVSGNTIY

J: TRBJ2-1
V: TRBV28
D: .
CDR3: ASSVNRDKQF

J: TRBJ1-6
V: TRBV10-1
D: .
CDR3: ASSRQADSPLH